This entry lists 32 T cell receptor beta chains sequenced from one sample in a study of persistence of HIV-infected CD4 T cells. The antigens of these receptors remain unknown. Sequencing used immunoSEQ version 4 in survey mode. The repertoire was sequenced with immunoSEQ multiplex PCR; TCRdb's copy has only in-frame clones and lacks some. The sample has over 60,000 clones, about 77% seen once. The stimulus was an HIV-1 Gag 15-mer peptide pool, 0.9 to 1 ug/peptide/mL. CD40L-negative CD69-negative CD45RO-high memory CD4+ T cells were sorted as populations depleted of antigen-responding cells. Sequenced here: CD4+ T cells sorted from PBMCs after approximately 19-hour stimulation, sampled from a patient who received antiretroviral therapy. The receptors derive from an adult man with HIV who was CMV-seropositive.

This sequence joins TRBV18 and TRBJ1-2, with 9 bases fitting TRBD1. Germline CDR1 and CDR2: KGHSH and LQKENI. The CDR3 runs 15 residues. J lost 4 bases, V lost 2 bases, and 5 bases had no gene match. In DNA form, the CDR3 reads TGTGCCAGCTCACCAATCCTGACAGGGGGCTATGGCTACACCTTC. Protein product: CASSPILTGGYGYTF.

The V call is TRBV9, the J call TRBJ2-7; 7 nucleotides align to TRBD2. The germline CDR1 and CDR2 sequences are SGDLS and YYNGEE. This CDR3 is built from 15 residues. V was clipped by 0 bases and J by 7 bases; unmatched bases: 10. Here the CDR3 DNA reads TGTGCCAGCAGCGTAGGGGGAGGGTCGGCAGGGGAGCAGTACTTC. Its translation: CASSVGGGSAGEQYF.

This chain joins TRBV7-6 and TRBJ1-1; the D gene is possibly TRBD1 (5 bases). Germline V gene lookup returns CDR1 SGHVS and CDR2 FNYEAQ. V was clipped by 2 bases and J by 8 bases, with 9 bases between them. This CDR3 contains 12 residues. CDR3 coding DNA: TGTGCCAGCAGCTTAAATAAGGGGGAAGCTTTCTTT. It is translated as CASSLNKGEAFF.

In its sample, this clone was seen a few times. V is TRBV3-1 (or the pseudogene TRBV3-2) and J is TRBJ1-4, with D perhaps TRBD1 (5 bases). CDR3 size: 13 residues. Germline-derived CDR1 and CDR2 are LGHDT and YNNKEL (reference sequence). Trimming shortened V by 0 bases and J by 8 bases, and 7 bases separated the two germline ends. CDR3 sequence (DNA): TGTGCCAGCAGCCAAGATAGGGGCGAAAAACTGTTTTTT. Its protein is CASSQDRGEKLFF.

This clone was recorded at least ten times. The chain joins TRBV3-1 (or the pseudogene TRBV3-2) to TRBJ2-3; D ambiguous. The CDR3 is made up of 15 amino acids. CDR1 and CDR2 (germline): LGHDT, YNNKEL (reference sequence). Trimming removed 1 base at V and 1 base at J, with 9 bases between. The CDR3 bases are TGTGCCAGCAGCCAAGTTGGTAGGCGCACAGATACGCAGTATTTT. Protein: CASSQVGRRTDTQYF.

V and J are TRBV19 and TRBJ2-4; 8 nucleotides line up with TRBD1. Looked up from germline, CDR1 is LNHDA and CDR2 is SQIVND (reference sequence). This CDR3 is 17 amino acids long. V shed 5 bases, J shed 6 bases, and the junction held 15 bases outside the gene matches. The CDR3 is CASSRIVTGVGGNIQYF. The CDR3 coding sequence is TGTGCCAGTAGTCGGATTGTGACAGGGGTCGGGGGAAACATTCAGTACTTC.

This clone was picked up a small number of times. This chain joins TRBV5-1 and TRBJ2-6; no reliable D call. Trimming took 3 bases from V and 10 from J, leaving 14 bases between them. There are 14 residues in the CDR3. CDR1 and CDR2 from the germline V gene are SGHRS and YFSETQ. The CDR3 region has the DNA TGCGCCAGCAGCTCCCTAAAGGATCCAAACGTCCTGACTTTC. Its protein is CASSSLKDPNVLTF.

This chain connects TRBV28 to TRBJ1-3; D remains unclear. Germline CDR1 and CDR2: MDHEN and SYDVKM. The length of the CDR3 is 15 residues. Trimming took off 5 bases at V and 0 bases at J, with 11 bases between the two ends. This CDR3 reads CASSDGGNSGNTIYF. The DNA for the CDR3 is TGTGCCAGCAGTGACGGCGGGAACTCTGGAAACACCATATATTTT.

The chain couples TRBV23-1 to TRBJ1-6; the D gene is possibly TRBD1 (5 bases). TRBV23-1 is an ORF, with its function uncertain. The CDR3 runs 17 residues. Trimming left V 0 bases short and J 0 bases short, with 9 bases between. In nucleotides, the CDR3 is TGCGCCAGCAGTCAATCGGGGGGTCTCTCCTATAATTCACCCCTCCACTTT. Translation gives CASSQSGGLSYNSPLHF.

The CDR3 is CASSVRQFNSPLHF. The CDR3 coding sequence is TGTGCCAGCAGCGTACGACAGTTTAATTCACCCCTCCACTTT. The chain is built from TRBV9 and TRBJ1-6, with D maybe TRBD1 (5 bases). There are 14 residues in the CDR3. V lost 1 base and J lost 6, with 8 bases in between. Per the germline V gene, CDR1 is SGDLS and CDR2 is YYNGEE.

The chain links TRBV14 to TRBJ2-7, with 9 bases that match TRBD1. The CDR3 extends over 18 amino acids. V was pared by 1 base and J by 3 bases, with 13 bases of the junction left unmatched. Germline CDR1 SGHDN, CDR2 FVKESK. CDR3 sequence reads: CASSQGRWDRATDYEQYF. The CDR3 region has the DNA TGTGCCAGCAGCCAAGGTCGGTGGGACAGGGCGACTGACTACGAGCAGTACTTC.

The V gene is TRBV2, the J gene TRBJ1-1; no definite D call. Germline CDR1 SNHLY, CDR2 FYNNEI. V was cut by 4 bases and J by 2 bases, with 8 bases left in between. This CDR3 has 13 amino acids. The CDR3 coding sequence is TGTGCCAGCAGTGTAGAGGGAAACACTGAAGCTTTCTTT. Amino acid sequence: CASSVEGNTEAFF.

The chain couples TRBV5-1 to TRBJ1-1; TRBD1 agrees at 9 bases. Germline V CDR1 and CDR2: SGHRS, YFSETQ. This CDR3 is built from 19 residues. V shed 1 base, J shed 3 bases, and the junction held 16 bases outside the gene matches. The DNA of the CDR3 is TGCGCCAGCAGCTTGAGATGGGACAGGGTGCCGGGGAGGGACACTGAAGCTTTCTTT. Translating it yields CASSLRWDRVPGRDTEAFF.

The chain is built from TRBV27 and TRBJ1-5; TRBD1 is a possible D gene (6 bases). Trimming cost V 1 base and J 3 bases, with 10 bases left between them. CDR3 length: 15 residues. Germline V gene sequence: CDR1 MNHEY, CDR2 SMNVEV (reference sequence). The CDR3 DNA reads TGTGCCAGCAGTTTATTAGGGGGATACAATCAGCCCCAGCATTTT. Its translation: CASSLLGGYNQPQHF.

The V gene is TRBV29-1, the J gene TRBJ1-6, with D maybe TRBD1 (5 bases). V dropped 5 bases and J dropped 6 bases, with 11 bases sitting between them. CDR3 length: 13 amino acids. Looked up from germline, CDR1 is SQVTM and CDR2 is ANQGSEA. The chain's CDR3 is CSVRGDGNSPLHF. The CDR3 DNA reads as TGCAGCGTTCGTGGGGACGGTAATTCACCCCTCCACTTT.

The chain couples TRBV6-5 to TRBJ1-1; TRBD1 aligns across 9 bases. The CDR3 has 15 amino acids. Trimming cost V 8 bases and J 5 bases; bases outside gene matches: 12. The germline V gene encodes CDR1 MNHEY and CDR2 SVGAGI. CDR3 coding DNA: TGTGCCAGCGGCTCAAATCGACAGGGGGTAACTGAAGCTTTCTTT. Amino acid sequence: CASGSNRQGVTEAFF.

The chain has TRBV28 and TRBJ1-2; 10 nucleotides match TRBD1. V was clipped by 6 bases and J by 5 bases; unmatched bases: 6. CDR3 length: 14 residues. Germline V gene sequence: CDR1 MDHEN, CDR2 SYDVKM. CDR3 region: CASRTPGQGYGYTF. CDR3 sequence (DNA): TGTGCCAGCAGAACTCCGGGACAGGGGTATGGCTACACCTTC.

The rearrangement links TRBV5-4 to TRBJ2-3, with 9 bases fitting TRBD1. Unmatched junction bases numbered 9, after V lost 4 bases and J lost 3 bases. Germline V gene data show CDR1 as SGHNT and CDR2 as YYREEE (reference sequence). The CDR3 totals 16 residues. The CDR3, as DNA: TGTGCCAGCAGCCTAACACCGGGACAGGGAACAGATACGCAGTATTTT. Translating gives CASSLTPGQGTDTQYF.

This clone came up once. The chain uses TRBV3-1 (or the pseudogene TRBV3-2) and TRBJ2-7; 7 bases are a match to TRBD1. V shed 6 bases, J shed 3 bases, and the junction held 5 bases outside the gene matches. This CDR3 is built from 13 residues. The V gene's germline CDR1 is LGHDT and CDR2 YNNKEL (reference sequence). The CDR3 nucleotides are TGTGCCAGCAGTATCGACAGGGACTACGAGCAGTACTTC. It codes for CASSIDRDYEQYF.

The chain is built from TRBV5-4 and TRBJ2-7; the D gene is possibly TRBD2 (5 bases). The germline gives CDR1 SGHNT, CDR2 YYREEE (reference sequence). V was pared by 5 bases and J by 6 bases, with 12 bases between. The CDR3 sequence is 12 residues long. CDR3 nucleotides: TGTGCCAGCAGTCGAGATGCGGGCGAGCAGTACTTC. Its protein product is CASSRDAGEQYF.

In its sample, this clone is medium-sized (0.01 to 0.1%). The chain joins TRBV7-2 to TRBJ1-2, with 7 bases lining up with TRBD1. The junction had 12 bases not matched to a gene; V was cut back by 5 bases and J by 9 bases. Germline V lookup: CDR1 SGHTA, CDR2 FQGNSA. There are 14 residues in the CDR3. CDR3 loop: CASSPGQSLGSYTF. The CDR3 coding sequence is TGTGCCAGCAGCCCGGGACAGTCTCTAGGAAGCTACACCTTC.

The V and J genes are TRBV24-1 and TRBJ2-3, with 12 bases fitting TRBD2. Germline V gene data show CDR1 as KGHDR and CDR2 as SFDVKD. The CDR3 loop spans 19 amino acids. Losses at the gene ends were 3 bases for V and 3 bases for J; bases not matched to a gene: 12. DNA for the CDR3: TGTGCCACCAGTGATCCGCTTGATCTAGCGGGGGGGCGTACAGATACGCAGTATTTT. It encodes CATSDPLDLAGGRTDTQYF.

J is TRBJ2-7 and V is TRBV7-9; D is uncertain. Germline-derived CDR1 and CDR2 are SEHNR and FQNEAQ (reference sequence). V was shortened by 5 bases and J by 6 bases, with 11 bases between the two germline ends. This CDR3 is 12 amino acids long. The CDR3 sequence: CASSRDLPEQYF. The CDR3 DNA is TGTGCCAGCAGCCGAGATCTTCCCGAGCAGTACTTC.

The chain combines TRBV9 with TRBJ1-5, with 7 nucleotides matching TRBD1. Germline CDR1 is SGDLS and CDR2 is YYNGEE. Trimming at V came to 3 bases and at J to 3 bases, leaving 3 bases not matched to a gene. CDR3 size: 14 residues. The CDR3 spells CASSATGLNQPQHF. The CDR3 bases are TGTGCCAGCAGCGCGACAGGGCTCAATCAGCCCCAGCATTTT.

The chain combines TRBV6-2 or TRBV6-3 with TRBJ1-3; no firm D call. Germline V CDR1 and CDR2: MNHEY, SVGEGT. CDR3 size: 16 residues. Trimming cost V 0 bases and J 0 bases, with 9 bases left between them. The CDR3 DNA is TGTGCCAGCAGTTACTCTGGCAGAAGCTCTGGAAACACCATATATTTT. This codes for CASSYSGRSSGNTIYF.

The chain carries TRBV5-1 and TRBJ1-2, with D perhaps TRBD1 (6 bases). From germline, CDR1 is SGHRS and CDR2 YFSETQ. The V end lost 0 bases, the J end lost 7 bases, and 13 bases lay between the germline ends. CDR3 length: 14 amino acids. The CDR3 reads CASSLERGIGGYTF. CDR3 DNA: TGCGCCAGCAGCTTGGAGAGGGGGATTGGTGGCTACACCTTC.

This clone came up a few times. The CDR3 region is CASSIDRGNSFGNQPQHF. The CDR3 DNA is TGTGCCAGTAGTATAGACAGGGGAAATTCATTCGGGAATCAGCCCCAGCATTTT. The chain joins TRBV19 to TRBJ1-5; a possible D gene is TRBD1 (6 bases). The CDR3 length is 18 residues. Germline V CDR1 and CDR2: LNHDA, SQIVND (reference sequence). V lost 0 bases and J 4 bases, leaving 19 bases between the germline ends.

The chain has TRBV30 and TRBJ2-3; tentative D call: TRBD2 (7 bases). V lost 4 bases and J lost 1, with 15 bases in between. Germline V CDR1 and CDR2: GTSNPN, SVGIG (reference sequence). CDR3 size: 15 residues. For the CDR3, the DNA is TGTGCCTGGATTGATCGCGGGGGCCGCACAGATACGCAGTATTTT. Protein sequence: CAWIDRGGRTDTQYF.

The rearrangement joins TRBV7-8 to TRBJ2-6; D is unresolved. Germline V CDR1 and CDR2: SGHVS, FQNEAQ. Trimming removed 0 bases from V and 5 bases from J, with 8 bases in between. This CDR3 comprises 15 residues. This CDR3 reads CASSLAPVRANVLTF. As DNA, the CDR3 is TGTGCCAGCAGCTTAGCACCGGTCCGGGCCAACGTCCTGACTTTC. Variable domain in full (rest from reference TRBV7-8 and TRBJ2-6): GAGVSQSPRYKVAKRGQDVALRCDPISGHVSLFWYQQALGQGPEFLTYFQNEAQLDKSGLPSDRFFAERPEGSVSTLKIQRTQQEDSAVYLCASSLAPVRANVLTFGAGSRLTVL.

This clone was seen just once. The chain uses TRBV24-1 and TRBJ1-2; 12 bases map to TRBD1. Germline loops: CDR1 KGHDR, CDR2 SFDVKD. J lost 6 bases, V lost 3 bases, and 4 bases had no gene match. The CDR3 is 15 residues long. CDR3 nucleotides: TGTGCCACCAGTGATGGGGGACAGGGGGCAGATGGCTACACCTTC. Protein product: CATSDGGQGADGYTF.

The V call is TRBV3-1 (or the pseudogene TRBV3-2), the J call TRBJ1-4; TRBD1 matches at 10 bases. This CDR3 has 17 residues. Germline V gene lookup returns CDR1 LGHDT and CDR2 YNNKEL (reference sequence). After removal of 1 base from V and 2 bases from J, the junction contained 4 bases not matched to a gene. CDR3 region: CASSQGDRGYTNEKLFF. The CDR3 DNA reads TGTGCCAGCAGCCAAGGGGACAGGGGATATACTAATGAAAAACTGTTTTTT.

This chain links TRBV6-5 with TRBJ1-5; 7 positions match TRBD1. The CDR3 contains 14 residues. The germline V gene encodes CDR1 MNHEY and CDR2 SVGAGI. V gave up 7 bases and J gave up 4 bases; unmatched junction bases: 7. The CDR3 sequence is CASTRQGRNQPQHF. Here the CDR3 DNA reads TGTGCCAGCACTCGACAGGGAAGAAATCAGCCCCAGCATTTT.